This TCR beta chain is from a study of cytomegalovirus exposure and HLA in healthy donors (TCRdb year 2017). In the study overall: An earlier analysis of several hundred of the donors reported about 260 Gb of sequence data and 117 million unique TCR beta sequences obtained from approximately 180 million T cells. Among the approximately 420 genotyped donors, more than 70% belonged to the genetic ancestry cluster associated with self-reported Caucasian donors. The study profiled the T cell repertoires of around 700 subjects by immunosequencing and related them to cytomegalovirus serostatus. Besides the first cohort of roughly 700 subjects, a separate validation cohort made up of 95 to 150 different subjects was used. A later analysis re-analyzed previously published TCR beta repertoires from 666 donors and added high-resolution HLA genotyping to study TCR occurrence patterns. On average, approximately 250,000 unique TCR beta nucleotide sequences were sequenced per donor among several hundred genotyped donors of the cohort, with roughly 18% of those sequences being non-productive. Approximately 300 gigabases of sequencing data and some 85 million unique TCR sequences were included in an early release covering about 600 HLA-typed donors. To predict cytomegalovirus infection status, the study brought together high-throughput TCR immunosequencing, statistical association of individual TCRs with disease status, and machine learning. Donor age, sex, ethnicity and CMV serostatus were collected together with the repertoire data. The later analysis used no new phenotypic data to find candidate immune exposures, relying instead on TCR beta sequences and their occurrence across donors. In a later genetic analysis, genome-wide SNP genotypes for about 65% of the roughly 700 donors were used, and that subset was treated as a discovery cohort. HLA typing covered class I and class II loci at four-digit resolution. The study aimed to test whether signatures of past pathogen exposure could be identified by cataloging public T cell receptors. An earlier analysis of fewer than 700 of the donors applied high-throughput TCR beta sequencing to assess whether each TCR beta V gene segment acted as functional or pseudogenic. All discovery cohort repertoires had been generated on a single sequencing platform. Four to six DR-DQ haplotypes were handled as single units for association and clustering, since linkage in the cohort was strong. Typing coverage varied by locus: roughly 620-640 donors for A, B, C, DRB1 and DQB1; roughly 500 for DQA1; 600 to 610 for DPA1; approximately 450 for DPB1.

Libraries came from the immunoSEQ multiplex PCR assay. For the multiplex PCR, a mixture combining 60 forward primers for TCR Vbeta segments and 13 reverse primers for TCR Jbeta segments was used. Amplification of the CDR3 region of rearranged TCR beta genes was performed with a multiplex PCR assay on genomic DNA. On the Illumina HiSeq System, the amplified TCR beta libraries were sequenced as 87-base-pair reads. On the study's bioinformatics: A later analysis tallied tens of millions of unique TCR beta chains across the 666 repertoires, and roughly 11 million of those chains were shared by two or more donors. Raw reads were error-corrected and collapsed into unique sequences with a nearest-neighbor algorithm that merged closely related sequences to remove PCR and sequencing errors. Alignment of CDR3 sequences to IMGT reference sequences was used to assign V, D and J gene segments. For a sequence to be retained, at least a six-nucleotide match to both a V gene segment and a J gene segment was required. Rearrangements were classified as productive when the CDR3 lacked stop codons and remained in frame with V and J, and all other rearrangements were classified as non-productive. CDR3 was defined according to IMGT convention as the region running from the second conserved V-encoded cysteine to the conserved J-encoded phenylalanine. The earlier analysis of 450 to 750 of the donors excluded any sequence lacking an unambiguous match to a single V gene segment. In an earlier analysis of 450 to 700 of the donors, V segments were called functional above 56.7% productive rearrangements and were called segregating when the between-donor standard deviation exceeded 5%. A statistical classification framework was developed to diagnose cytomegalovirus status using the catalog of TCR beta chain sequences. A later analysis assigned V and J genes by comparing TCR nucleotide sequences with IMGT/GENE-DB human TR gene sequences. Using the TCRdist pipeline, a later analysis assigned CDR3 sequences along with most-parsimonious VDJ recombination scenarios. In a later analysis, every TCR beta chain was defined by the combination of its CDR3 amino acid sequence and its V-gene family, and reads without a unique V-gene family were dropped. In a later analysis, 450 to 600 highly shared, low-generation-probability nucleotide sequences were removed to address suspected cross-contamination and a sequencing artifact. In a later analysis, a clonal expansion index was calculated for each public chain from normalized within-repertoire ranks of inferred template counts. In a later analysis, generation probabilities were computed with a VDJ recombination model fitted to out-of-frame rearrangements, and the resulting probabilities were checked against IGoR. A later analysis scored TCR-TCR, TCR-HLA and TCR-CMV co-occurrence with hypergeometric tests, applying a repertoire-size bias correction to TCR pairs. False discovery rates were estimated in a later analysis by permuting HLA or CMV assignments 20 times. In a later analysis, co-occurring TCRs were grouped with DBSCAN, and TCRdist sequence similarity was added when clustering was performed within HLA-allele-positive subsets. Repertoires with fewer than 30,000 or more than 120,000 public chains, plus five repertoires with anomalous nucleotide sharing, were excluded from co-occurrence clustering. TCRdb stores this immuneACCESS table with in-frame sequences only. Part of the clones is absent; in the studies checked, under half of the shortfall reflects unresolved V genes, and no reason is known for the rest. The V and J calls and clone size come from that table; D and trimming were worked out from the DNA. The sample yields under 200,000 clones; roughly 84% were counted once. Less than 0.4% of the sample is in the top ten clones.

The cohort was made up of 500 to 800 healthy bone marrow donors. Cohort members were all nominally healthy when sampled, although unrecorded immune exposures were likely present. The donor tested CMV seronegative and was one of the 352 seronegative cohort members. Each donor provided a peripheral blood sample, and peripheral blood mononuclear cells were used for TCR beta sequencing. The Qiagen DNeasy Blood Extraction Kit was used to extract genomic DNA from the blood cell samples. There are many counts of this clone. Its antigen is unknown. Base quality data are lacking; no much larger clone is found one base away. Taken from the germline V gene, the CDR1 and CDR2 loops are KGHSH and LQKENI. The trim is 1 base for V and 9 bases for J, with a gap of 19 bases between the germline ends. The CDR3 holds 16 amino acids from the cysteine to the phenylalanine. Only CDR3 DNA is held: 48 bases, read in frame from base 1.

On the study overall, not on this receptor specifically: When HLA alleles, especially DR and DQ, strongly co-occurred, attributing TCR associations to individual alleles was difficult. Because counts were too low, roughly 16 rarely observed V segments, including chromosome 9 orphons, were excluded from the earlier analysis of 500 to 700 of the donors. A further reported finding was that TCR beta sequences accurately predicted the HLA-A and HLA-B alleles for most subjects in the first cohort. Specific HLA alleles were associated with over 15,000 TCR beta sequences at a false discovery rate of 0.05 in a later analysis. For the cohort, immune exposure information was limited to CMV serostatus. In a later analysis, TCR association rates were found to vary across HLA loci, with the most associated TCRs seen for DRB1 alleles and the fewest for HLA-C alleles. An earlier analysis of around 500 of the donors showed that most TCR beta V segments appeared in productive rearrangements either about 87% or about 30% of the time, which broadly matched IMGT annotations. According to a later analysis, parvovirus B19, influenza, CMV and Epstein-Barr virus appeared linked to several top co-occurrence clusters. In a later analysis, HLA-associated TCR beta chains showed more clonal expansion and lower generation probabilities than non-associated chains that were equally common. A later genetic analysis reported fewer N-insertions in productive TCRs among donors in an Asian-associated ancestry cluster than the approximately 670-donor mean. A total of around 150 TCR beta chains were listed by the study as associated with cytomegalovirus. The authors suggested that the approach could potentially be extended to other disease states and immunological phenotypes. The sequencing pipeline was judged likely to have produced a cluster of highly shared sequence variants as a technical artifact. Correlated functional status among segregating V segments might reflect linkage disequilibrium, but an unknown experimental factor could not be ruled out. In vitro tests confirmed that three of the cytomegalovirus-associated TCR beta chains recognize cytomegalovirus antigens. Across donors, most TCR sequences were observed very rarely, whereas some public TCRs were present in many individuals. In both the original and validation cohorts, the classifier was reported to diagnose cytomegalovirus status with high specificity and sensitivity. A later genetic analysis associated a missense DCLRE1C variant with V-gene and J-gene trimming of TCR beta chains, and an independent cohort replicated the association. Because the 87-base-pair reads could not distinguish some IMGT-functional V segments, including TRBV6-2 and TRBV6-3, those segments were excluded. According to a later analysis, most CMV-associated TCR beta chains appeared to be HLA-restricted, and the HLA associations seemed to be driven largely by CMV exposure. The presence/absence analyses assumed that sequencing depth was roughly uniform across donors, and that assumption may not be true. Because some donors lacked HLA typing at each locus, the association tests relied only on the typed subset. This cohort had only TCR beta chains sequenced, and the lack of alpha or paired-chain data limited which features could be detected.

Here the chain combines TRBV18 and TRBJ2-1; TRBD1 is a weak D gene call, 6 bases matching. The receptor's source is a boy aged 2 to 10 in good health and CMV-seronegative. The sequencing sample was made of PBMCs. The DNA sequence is TGTGCCAGCTCACCACTCGAAATCACAGGGCTCGCTGAGCAGTTCTTC. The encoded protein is CASSPLEITGLAEQFF.